Below, 22 T cell receptor beta chains from the same sample are listed, as sequenced in a study of cytomegalovirus exposure and HLA in healthy donors. It was with 60 Vbeta and 13 Jbeta primers that the PCR ran. TCRdb's copy holds only in-frame clones and misses some; the assay was immunoSEQ multiplex PCR. Here the sample spans roughly 130,000 clones, around 80% being singletons. Sequencing input: PBMCs. The receptors come from a woman aged 40 to 49 in good health and CMV-seronegative.

The chain joins TRBV5-4 to TRBJ2-7; D possibly corresponds to TRBD1 (6 bases). Germline V gene data show CDR1 as SGHNT and CDR2 as YYREEE (reference sequence). The CDR3 is 14 residues long. V dropped 4 bases and J dropped 4 bases, with 15 bases sitting between them. This CDR3 reads CASSTVGRGYEQYF. CDR3 DNA: TGTGCCAGCAGCACCGTCGGCAGGGGATACGAGCAGTACTTC.

This clone has only a few counts. V usage is TRBV4-2 and J usage is TRBJ2-1, with D possibly matching TRBD1 (5 bases). Germline V CDR1 and CDR2: LGHNA, YNFKEQ. This CDR3 has 13 amino acids. Trimming left V 4 bases short and J 10 bases short, with 14 bases between. The CDR3 DNA reads as TGTGCCAGCAGCCCAGGCCAGGGATTAGAGCAGTTCTTC. Its protein product is CASSPGQGLEQFF.

This CDR3 reads CATSSPAARGEQYF. The CDR3 DNA reads as TGTGCCACCAGCAGCCCCGCGGCAAGGGGCGAGCAGTACTTC. V is TRBV15 and J is TRBJ2-7; tentative D call: TRBD1 (5 bases). CDR3 length: 14 amino acids. In germline, CDR1 is LNHNV, CDR2 YYDKDF (reference sequence). V dropped 3 bases and J dropped 6 bases, with 15 bases sitting between them.

The chain links TRBV28 to TRBJ1-1; tentatively, D is TRBD1 (5 bases). The CDR3 is 14 amino acids. Per the germline V gene, CDR1 is MDHEN and CDR2 is SYDVKM. Trimming shortened V by 5 bases and J by 3 bases, and 13 bases separated the two germline ends. The CDR3 DNA reads TGTGCCAGCAGTCCCCTCCGGGGGGACACTGAAGCTTTCTTT. It yields the protein CASSPLRGDTEAFF.

The chain employs TRBV11-2 and TRBJ2-1, with 11 positions matching TRBD2. The junction had 9 bases not matched to a gene; V was cut back by 5 bases and J by 0 bases. There are 18 residues in the CDR3. Germline V gene lookup returns CDR1 SGHAT and CDR2 FQNNGV. The CDR3 protein is CASSLRLLAGGSYNEQFF. The CDR3 nucleotides are TGTGCCAGCAGCCTTAGGCTCCTAGCGGGGGGCTCCTACAATGAGCAGTTCTTC.

Only one count was recorded for this clone. The V call is TRBV9, the J call TRBJ2-7; 8 bases are shared with TRBD1. V lost 3 bases to trimming and J lost 3 bases; unmatched junction nucleotides: 5. Germline V gene data show CDR1 as SGDLS and CDR2 as YYNGEE. This CDR3 comprises 14 residues. This chain's CDR3 is CASSAHRGDYEQYF. The CDR3 nucleotides are TGTGCCAGCAGCGCCCACAGGGGGGACTACGAGCAGTACTTC. The full variable domain, its missing parts supplied by reference TRBV9 and TRBJ2-7, is DSGVTQTPKHLITATGQRVTLRCSPRSGDLSVYWYQQSLDQGLQFLIQYYNGEERAKGNILERFSAQQFPDLHSELNLSSLELGDSALYFCASSAHRGDYEQYFGPGTRLTVT.

The genes are TRBV10-3 and TRBJ2-7; D is perhaps TRBD2 (6 bases). The CDR3 consists of 13 residues. Germline V gives CDR1 ENHRY, CDR2 SYGVKD. V was pared by 10 bases and J by 0 bases, with 13 bases between. CDR3 coding DNA: TGTGCCAACCGGGACGGGAGCTCCTACGAGCAGTACTTC. This encodes CANRDGSSYEQYF.

V is TRBV7-9 and J is TRBJ2-5, with TRBD1 matching over 7 bases. The CDR3 is 14 amino acids. Losses at the gene ends were 5 bases for V and 0 bases for J; bases not matched to a gene: 3. CDR1 SEHNR and CDR2 FQNEAQ come from the germline V gene (reference sequence). The CDR3 DNA follows: TGTGCCAGCAGCCTGGACAGGTACCAAGAGACCCAGTACTTC. Protein sequence: CASSLDRYQETQYF.

The V gene is TRBV6-1, the J gene TRBJ1-4; 9 bases are shared with TRBD1. The CDR3 is 14 residues long. Germline V gives CDR1 MNHNS, CDR2 SASEGT. Germline trimming cut 5 bases from V and 8 bases from J; bases unmatched to any gene: 6. In nucleotides, the CDR3 is TGTGCCAGCAGTCCGGGGGACAGGGCCGAAAAACTGTTTTTT. Residues: CASSPGDRAEKLFF.

The chain recombines TRBV9 with TRBJ2-7; tentative D call: TRBD2 (5 bases). In germline, CDR1 is SGDLS, CDR2 YYNGEE. CDR3 length: 13 residues. Trimming removed 4 bases from V and 5 bases from J, with 13 bases in between. The CDR3, as DNA: TGTGCCAGCAGCCCCAGTTGGGAGAACGAGCAGTACTTC. This translates into CASSPSWENEQYF.

The chain is built from TRBV20-1 and TRBJ2-1, with D possibly being TRBD1 (6 bases). The CDR3 length is 11 residues. Trimming took 2 bases from V and 14 from J, leaving 13 bases between them. Germline CDR1 is DFQATT and CDR2 is SNEGSKA (reference sequence). The CDR3 spells CSARPGVEEFF. DNA for the CDR3: TGCAGTGCTAGACCAGGGGTCGAAGAGTTCTTC.

The V and J genes are TRBV7-2 and TRBJ2-7; 11 bases are shared with TRBD1. Germline assignment: CDR1 SGHTA and CDR2 FQGNSA. The CDR3 loop spans 16 amino acids. J was trimmed by 4 bases and V by 3 bases; bases with no gene match: 8. This CDR3 reads CASSFRAGTGGYEQYF. CDR3 in DNA: TGTGCCAGCAGCTTCCGAGCCGGGACAGGGGGGTACGAGCAGTACTTC.

V is TRBV5-1 and J is TRBJ1-1, with 9 bases fitting TRBD1. Germline V gene data show CDR1 as SGHRS and CDR2 as YFSETQ. This CDR3 spans 14 amino acids. After removal of 3 bases from V and 3 bases from J, the junction contained 3 bases not matched to a gene. The CDR3 loop reads CASSWGQGDTEAFF. The DNA for the CDR3 is TGCGCCAGCAGCTGGGGACAGGGTGACACTGAAGCTTTCTTT.

Regarding this clone: The germline gene is not matched at one end of the junction; a read error may be the cause. V usage is TRBV18 and J usage is TRBJ1-4; D gene ambiguous. The CDR3 runs 16 residues. Germline values: CDR1 KGHSH, CDR2 LQKENI. CDR3 in DNA: TGTGCCCGCTCACCCGGAACCAGAGGGACTAATGAAAAACTGTTTTTT. It specifies CARSPGTRGTNEKLFF.

The genes are TRBV7-2 and TRBJ2-7; D ambiguous. The CDR3 runs 11 residues. Per germline, CDR1 SGHTA and CDR2 FQGNSA. V dropped 2 bases and J dropped 5 bases, with 4 bases sitting between them. The CDR3 loop is CASSLINEQYF. CDR3 coding DNA: TGTGCCAGCAGCTTAATAAACGAGCAGTACTTC.

This clone was seen once. The J gene is TRBJ1-1, the V gene TRBV6-1; 7 bases map to TRBD1. Germline V CDR1 and CDR2: MNHNS, SASEGT. V shed 5 bases, J shed 5 bases, and the junction held 11 bases outside the gene matches. The CDR3 is 15 residues long. The CDR3 protein is CASSPRQGAATEAFF. CDR3 coding DNA: TGTGCCAGCAGTCCACGACAGGGTGCGGCTACTGAAGCTTTCTTT.

The chain links TRBV7-2 to TRBJ2-2, with 8 bases identical to TRBD1. CDR3 length: 15 residues. CDR1 is SGHTA, CDR2 FQGNSA, per germline. V trimming: 5 bases; J trimming: 4 bases; junction bases outside the gene matches: 6. CDR3 amino acids: CASSTGQAPTGELFF. The CDR3 region has the DNA TGTGCCAGCAGCACGGGACAGGCCCCCACCGGGGAGCTGTTTTTT.

CDR3 nucleotide sequence: TGTGCCACCAGCAGAGCGGGGAGGGAAAATGAGCAGTTCTTC. It specifies CATSRAGRENEQFF. This chain joins TRBV15 and TRBJ2-1, with 7 bases that match TRBD2. The germline CDR1 and CDR2 sequences are LNHNV and YYDKDF (reference sequence). The V segment lost 1 base and the J segment 7 bases; nucleotides outside the gene matches: 4. The CDR3 is made up of 14 amino acids.

The genes are TRBV5-1 and TRBJ2-5; the match to TRBD1 covers 11 bases. CDR1 and CDR2 (germline): SGHRS, YFSETQ. V trimming: 4 bases; J trimming: 5 bases; junction bases outside the gene matches: 7. CDR3 length: 15 amino acids. CDR3 sequence: CASSTGTGGRETQYF. The CDR3 DNA is TGCGCCAGCAGCACCGGGACAGGGGGAAGGGAGACCCAGTACTTC.

V gene TRBV28 combines with J gene TRBJ2-6, with D possibly matching TRBD1 (6 bases). Deletions cut 3 bases from V and 4 bases from J, with 22 bases between. Germline CDR1 and CDR2: MDHEN and SYDVKM. CDR3 length equals 19 residues. CDR3 sequence (DNA): TGTGCCAGCAGTTTGTCCCCAGGGGCGACTCTCCCCGGGGCCAACGTCCTGACTTTC. Translation: CASSLSPGATLPGANVLTF.

This chain links TRBV6-5 with TRBJ1-2; D unclear. The V end was cut by 6 bases, the J end by 3 bases, with 11 bases between. The CDR3 length is 13 residues. Germline V gene sequence: CDR1 MNHEY, CDR2 SVGAGI. The chain's CDR3 is CASRMRDYYGYTF. The CDR3, as DNA: TGTGCCAGCAGAATGAGGGATTACTATGGCTACACCTTC.

The chain joins TRBV5-1 to TRBJ2-7; TRBD2 agrees at 7 bases. The junction had 8 bases not matched to a gene; V was cut back by 1 base and J by 1 base. This CDR3 has 16 residues. CDR1 and CDR2 from the germline V gene are SGHRS and YFSETQ. CDR3 DNA: TGCGCCAGCAGCTTGCCGAGGGAGGGTTCTTCCTACGAGCAGTACTTC. Protein product: CASSLPREGSSYEQYF.